This T cell receptor (beta chain) was recovered during a study of blood T cell repertoires in COVID-19. Across the whole study: PBMCs, B-cell-depleted T cells, or T cells were the source of the cDNA or gDNA that made up the material.

The CDR3 consists of 13 residues. The V gene lost 3 bases and the J gene lost 5 bases, with 7 bases spanning the gap. In its sample, this clone was seen a few times. Authors' methods: Researchers report that nucleated cell counts were estimated from reference gene primer amplification. Generated by immunoSEQ multiplex PCR, the TCRdb table keeps only in-frame clones and is missing some. The V and J calls and clone size are taken from that table; D and trimming were inferred from the DNA. Among 200,000 to 250,000 clones listed, about three quarters were seen once. The receptor comes from a woman in her 70s with acute or convalescent COVID-19. Specimen: peripheral blood. V usage is TRBV12-3 or TRBV12-4 and J usage is TRBJ2-2; D is unresolved. In DNA form, the CDR3 reads TGTGCCAGCAGTTTCTTCGGGACCGGGGAGCTGTTTTTT. Amino acid sequence: CASSFFGTGELFF.